The present entry profiles one T cell receptor beta chain with its context. This specimen comes from a study of blood T cell repertoires in COVID-19. The overall study: The United States, Italy and Spain were the sources of the acute and convalescent COVID-19 samples.

Followed longitudinally, the Seattle patients had been enrolled during active infection. Assay: immunoSEQ multiplex PCR; the TCRdb copy retains only in-frame clones and omits some. This table has some 110,000 clones, 75% to 90% appearing once. Sequencing was done on a sample of peripheral blood. This TCR came from a woman older than 75 with COVID-19, enrolled during active disease.

The CDR3 loop reads CASSLAAARGGDEQFF. As DNA, the CDR3 is TGTGCCAGCAGCTTGGCCGCGGCTAGGGGGGGGGATGAGCAGTTCTTC. The rearrangement uses TRBV5-4 and TRBJ2-1; perhaps TRBD2 as D (7 bases). This CDR3 contains 16 residues. Trimming stripped 0 bases from V and 8 bases from J, with 18 bases between. Germline V gives CDR1 SGHNT, CDR2 YYREEE (reference sequence).